The TCR beta chain under discussion was sequenced for a study of T cell responses to AZD1222 COVID-19 vaccine. The CDR3 is 13 residues long. Germline CDR1 reads LGHDT; CDR2 reads YNNKEL (reference sequence). Assay: immunoSEQ multiplex PCR; the TCRdb copy retains only in-frame clones and omits some. This table has around 110,000 clones, approximately 84% appearing once. In the case of this clone: Sequence at one end of the junction differs from germline and may be a read error.

This specimen was peripheral blood, taken on day 0 of AZD1222 vaccination. The J gene is TRBJ2-7, the V gene TRBV3-1 (or the pseudogene TRBV3-2); D unclear. The source is an adult in good health. The CDR3 here is CASSQGLYLSQHF. CDR3 in DNA: TGTGCCAGCAGCCAAGGGCTCTACCTCTCTCAGCACTTC.